This passage covers 4 T cell receptor beta chains from one sample sequenced in a study of T cells in Graves' hyperthyroidism and ophthalmopathy. Using RNA transcripts as the source, TCR beta CDR3 regions were amplified. HTBI primers were used for first-round RT-PCR of the TCR CDR3. MiXCR, run by TCRdb on the multiplex PCR reads, gives a single entry per CDR3 protein. The table records fewer than 900,000 distinct CDR3 sequences, about a sixth of them present only once. The material sequenced was blood. These receptors came from a man in his late teens or twenties with Graves' hyperthyroidism.

The chain uses TRBV19 and TRBJ2-1, with D maybe TRBD1 (6 bases). The CDR3 loop spans 14 amino acids. V was cut by 5 bases and J by 12 bases, with 20 bases left in between. Germline CDR1 and CDR2: LNHDA and SQIVND (reference sequence). The CDR3 DNA sequence: TGTGCCAGTAGTTCACTACAGGGTGTGATCGGGCAGTTCTTC. It codes for CASSSLQGVIGQFF.

This clonotype turned up a few times. This sequence joins TRBV5-6 and TRBJ2-7; D is undetermined. The CDR3 is 13 amino acids. Germline V gives CDR1 SGHDT, CDR2 YYEEEE. V lost 5 bases, J lost 6 bases, and 15 bases lay in between. CDR3 residues: CASSPLGRGEQYF. For the CDR3, the DNA is TGTGCCAGCAGTCCGTTAGGGCGCGGCGAGCAGTACTTC.

This clonotype was observed at least ten times. This chain's CDR3 is CASSPGGSVGTEAFF. The CDR3 coding sequence is TGTGCCAGCAGCCCAGGGGGATCGGTGGGAACTGAAGCTTTCTTT. The chain is built from TRBV7-3 and TRBJ1-1, with 7 bases that match TRBD1. J gave up 5 bases and V 5 bases, and 11 bases lay outside the gene matches. CDR3 length: 15 amino acids. Germline assignment: CDR1 SGHTA and CDR2 FQGTGA.

This clonotype came up a few times. The V call is TRBV29-1, the J call TRBJ2-7, with 8 nucleotides matching TRBD2. J was trimmed by 3 bases and V by 6 bases; bases with no gene match: 10. CDR3 length: 14 residues. CDR1 is SQVTM, CDR2 ANQGSEA, per germline. The CDR3 loop reads CSVPMGLDDYEQYF. CDR3 sequence (DNA): TGCAGCGTCCCCATGGGACTAGATGACTACGAGCAGTACTTC.